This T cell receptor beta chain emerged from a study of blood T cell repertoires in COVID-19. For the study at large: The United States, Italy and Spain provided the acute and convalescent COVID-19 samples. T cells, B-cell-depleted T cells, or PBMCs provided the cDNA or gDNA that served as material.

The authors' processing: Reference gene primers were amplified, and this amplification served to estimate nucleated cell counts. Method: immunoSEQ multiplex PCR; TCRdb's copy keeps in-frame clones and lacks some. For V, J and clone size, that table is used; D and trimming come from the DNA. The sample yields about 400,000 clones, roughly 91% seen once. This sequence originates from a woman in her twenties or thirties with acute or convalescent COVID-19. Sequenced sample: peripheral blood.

CDR3 coding DNA: TGTGCCAGCAGTCCCGCAGCGGGGGGGCGTGAGCAGTACTTC. This translates into CASSPAAGGREQYF. The rearrangement links TRBV27 to TRBJ2-7; 10 bases are a match to TRBD2. The CDR3 extends over 14 amino acids. The trim removed 5 bases at V and 7 bases at J, leaving 8 bases unmatched. CDR1 is MNHEY, CDR2 SMNVEV, per germline (reference sequence).